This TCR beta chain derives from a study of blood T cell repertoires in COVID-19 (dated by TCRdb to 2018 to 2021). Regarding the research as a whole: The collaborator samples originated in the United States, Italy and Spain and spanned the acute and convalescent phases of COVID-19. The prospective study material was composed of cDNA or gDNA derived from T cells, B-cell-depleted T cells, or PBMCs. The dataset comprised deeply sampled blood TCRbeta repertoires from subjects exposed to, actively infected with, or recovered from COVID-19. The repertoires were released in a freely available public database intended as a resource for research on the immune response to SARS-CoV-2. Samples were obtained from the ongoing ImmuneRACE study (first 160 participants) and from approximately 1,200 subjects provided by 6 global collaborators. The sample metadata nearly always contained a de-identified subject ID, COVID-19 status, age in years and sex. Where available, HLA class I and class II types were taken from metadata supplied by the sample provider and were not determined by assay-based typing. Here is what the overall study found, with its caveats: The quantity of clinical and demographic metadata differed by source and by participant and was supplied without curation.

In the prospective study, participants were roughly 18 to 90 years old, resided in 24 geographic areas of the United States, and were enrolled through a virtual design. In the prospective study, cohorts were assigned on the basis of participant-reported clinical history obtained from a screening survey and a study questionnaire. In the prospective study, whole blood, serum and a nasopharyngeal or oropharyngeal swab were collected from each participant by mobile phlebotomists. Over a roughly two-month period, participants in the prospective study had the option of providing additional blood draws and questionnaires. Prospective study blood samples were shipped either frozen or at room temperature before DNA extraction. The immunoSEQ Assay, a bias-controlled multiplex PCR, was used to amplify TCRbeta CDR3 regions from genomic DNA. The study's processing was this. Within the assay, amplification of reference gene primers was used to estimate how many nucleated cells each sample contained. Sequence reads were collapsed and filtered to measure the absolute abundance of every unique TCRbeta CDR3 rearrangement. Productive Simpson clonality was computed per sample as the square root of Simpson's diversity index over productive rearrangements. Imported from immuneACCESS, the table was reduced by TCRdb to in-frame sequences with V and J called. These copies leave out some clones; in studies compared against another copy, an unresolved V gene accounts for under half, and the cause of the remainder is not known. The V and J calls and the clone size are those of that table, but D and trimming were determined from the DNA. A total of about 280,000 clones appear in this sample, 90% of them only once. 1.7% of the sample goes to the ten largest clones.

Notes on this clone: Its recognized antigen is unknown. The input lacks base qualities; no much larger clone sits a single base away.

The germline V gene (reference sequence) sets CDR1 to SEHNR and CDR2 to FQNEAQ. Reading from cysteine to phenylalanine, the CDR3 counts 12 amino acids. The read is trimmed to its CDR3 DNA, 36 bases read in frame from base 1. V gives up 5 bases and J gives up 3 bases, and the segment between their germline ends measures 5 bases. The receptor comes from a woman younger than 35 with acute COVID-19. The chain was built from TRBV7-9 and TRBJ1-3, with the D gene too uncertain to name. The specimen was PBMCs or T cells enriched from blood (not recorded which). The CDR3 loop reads CASSPRGNTIYF. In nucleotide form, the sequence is TGTGCCAGCAGCCCCCGTGGAAACACCATATATTTT.